This TCR beta chain was recovered during a study of CD8+ T cells in alopecia areata. Study-wide context: Tofacitinib administration to treated patients was oral, at 5 to 10 mg twice daily. Tofacitinib therapy lasting 6 to 18 months was followed by 6 months off drug. Broader study findings: Lesional tissue from the scalp (especially in alopecia totalis/universalis) showed higher clonality than normal scalp.

Treatment of the sample: oral pan-JAK inhibitor, 5-10 mg twice daily. From alopecia areata patients, lesional scalp punch biopsies and peripheral blood were collected. After isolation, RNA underwent reverse transcription to generate cDNA as the sequencing template. Profiled with immunoSEQ multiplex PCR; TCRdb holds only in-frame clones, not every one. Of over 150,000 clones listed, 58% were seen once; the top ten hold approximately 5.1%. About this clone: Its antigen is currently unknown.

Germline CDR1 is LGHNA and CDR2 is YSLEER. The CDR3 has 15 residues. V was clipped by 5 bases and J by 3 bases; unmatched bases: 6. The receptor comes from a human donor with alopecia areata. The rearrangement links TRBV4-3 to TRBJ1-4; 7 nucleotides match TRBD1. This sample comprised CD4+ T cells sorted from blood, obtained at week 24, from a patient treated with tofacitinib. The chain's CDR3 is CASSVWTGPNEKLFF. The CDR3 bases are TGCGCCAGCAGCGTATGGACAGGACCTAATGAAAAACTGTTTTTT.